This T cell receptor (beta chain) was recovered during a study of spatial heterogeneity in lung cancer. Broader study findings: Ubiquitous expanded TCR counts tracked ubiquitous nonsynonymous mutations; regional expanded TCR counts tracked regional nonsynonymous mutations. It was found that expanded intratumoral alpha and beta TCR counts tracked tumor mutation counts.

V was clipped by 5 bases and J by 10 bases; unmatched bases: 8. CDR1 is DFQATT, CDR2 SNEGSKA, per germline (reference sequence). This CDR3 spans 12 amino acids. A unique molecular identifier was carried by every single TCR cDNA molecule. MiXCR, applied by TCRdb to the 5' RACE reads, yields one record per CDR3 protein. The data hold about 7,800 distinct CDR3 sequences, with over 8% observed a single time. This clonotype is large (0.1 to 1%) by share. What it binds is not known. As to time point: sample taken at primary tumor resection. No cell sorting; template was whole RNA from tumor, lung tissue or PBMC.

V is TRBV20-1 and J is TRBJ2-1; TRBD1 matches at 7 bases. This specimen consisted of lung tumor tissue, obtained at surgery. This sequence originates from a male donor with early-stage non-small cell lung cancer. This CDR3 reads CSAPTGRGEQFF. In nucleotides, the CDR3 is TGCAGTGCTCCGACAGGGAGAGGCGAGCAGTTCTTC.